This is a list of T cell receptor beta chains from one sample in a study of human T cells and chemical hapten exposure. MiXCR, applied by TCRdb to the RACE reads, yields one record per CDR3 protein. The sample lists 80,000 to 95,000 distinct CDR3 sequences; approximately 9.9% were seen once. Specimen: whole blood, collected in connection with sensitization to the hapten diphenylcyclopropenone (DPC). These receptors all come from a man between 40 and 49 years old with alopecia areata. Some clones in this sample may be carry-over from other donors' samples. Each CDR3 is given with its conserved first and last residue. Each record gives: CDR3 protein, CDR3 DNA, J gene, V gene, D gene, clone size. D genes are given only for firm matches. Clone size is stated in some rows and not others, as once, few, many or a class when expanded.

cdr3_aa: CASSEGGSTDTQYF
cdr3_nt: TGCGCCAGCAGCGAGGGAGGGAGTACAGATACGCAGTATTTT
j_call: TRBJ2-3
v_call: TRBV4-3
d_call: TRBD2
clone_size: -

cdr3_aa: CSVLAAPDYGYTF
cdr3_nt: TGCAGCGTTCTGGCGGCCCCAGACTATGGCTACACCTTC
j_call: TRBJ1-2
v_call: TRBV29-1
d_call: -
clone_size: few

cdr3_aa: CASSPRLADDNEQFF
cdr3_nt: TGTGCCAGCAGCCCACGACTAGCGGACGACAATGAGCAGTTCTTC
j_call: TRBJ2-1
v_call: TRBV11-2
d_call: TRBD2
clone_size: -

cdr3_aa: CASSYSGGGLAIADTQYF
cdr3_nt: TGTGCCAGCAGCTACTCCGGAGGAGGACTAGCTATAGCAGATACGCAGTATTTT
j_call: TRBJ2-3
v_call: TRBV11-3
d_call: TRBD2
clone_size: -

cdr3_aa: CASSVGTRTDTQYF
cdr3_nt: TGTGCCAGCAGCGTAGGGACTCGCACAGATACGCAGTATTTT
j_call: TRBJ2-3
v_call: TRBV9
d_call: -
clone_size: -

cdr3_aa: CSARVLLAGVNEQFF
cdr3_nt: TGCAGTGCTAGAGTTTTACTAGCGGGAGTCAATGAGCAGTTCTTC
j_call: TRBJ2-1
v_call: TRBV20-1
d_call: TRBD2
clone_size: -

cdr3_aa: CASSASGHTDTQYF
cdr3_nt: TGCGCCAGCAGCGCTAGCGGACACACAGATACGCAGTATTTT
j_call: TRBJ2-3
v_call: TRBV5-1
d_call: TRBD2
clone_size: few

cdr3_aa: CASSLEAGTILTDTQYF
cdr3_nt: TGTGCCAGCAGCTTAGAGGCGGGGACAATCCTCACAGATACGCAGTATTTT
j_call: TRBJ2-3
v_call: TRBV7-9
d_call: -
clone_size: -

cdr3_aa: CASSFPSDRGTPYGWSKNIQYF
cdr3_nt: TGTGCCAGCAGTTTTCCCTCAGACAGGGGGACGCCTTACGGTTGGTCCAAAAACATTCAGTACTTC
j_call: TRBJ2-4
v_call: TRBV6-2/TRBV6-3
d_call: TRBD1
clone_size: many

cdr3_aa: CSASGIQETQYF
cdr3_nt: TGCAGCGCTTCAGGGATACAAGAGACCCAGTACTTC
j_call: TRBJ2-5
v_call: TRBV29-1
d_call: -
clone_size: many

cdr3_aa: CASSYGSPSNSPLHF
cdr3_nt: TGTGCCAGCAGTTACGGCAGCCCGTCGAATTCACCCCTCCACTTT
j_call: TRBJ1-6
v_call: TRBV6-2/TRBV6-3
d_call: -
clone_size: many

cdr3_aa: CASSRGLGNTEAFF
cdr3_nt: TGTGCCAGTAGTAGGGGTTTGGGGAACACTGAAGCTTTCTTT
j_call: TRBJ1-1
v_call: TRBV19
d_call: -
clone_size: -

cdr3_aa: CATSDGTQAGTSTDTQYF
cdr3_nt: TGTGCCACCAGTGATGGGACTCAGGCAGGCACTAGCACAGATACGCAGTATTTT
j_call: TRBJ2-3
v_call: TRBV24-1
d_call: -
clone_size: few

cdr3_aa: CASSLGGRARTDTQYF
cdr3_nt: TGTGCCAGCAGCTTGGGCGGGAGGGCCAGGACAGATACGCAGTATTTT
j_call: TRBJ2-3
v_call: TRBV7-2
d_call: TRBD2
clone_size: -

cdr3_aa: CASSLGISSSTDTQYF
cdr3_nt: TGTGCCAGCAGCTTAGGAATAAGCTCTAGCACAGATACGCAGTATTTT
j_call: TRBJ2-3
v_call: TRBV7-2
d_call: -
clone_size: few

cdr3_aa: CASIGRLGATVETQYF
cdr3_nt: TGTGCCAGCATCGGAAGGTTGGGGGCGACGGTGGAGACCCAGTACTTC
j_call: TRBJ2-5
v_call: TRBV6-2/TRBV6-3
d_call: -
clone_size: once

cdr3_aa: CASSWPWHLGQGPSTDTQYF
cdr3_nt: TGTGCCAGCAGCTGGCCATGGCACCTCGGACAGGGCCCTAGCACAGATACGCAGTATTTT
j_call: TRBJ2-3
v_call: TRBV7-9
d_call: TRBD1
clone_size: -

cdr3_aa: CATSRDSGEDYGYTF
cdr3_nt: TGTGCCACCAGCAGAGATTCCGGGGAAGACTATGGCTACACCTTC
j_call: TRBJ1-2
v_call: TRBV15
d_call: -
clone_size: many

cdr3_aa: CATLESNTGELFF
cdr3_nt: TGTGCCACCCTGGAGTCGAACACCGGGGAGCTGTTTTTT
j_call: TRBJ2-2
v_call: TRBV5-5
d_call: -
clone_size: few